This T cell receptor (beta chain) comes out of a study of CD8 T cells in ankylosing spondylitis. Findings of the study overall: About 8 highly homologous variants made up a TCR beta motif, and this motif appeared characteristic of ankylosing spondylitis blood. CD8+ disease-linked clones were present at relatively low frequencies in blood.

This clonotype was detected once. The target antigen is unknown. Germline loops: CDR1 SGHNT, CDR2 YYREEE (reference sequence). Trimming took off 0 bases at V and 4 bases at J, with 7 bases between the two ends. The CDR3 consists of 14 residues. TCRdb called the 5' RACE reads again in MiXCR, with one record for every CDR3 protein. The table lists approximately 350,000 distinct CDR3 sequences, around 15% of them singletons. The gene calls are TRBV5-4 and TRBJ1-4, with no clear D. The sample consisted of blood, either unsorted or a sorted T cell fraction (not recorded which). This clonotype was obtained from a male donor with ankylosing spondylitis or in good health (not recorded which). The CDR3 here is CASSLEQFNEKLFF. For the CDR3, the DNA is TGTGCCAGCAGCTTGGAACAATTTAATGAAAAACTGTTTTTT. The full variable domain, in which reference TRBV5-4 and TRBJ1-4 provide the parts outside the CDR3, is ETGVTQSPTHLIKTRGQQVTLRCSSQSGHNTVSWYQQALGQGPQFIFQYYREEENGRGNFPPRFSGLQFPNYSSELNVNALELDDSALYLCASSLEQFNEKLFFGSGTQLSVL.